The TCR beta chain described here comes from a study of CD8+ T cells in alopecia areata. Study outcomes and limitations: An increase in clonality over normal scalp was evident in lesional scalp, especially alopecia totalis/universalis.

Deletions cut 3 bases from V and 7 bases from J, with 18 bases between. Germline V gene data show CDR1 as PRHDT and CDR2 as FYEKMQ (reference sequence). There are 16 residues in the CDR3. Noted treatment: oral pan-JAK inhibitor, 5-10 mg twice daily. Both peripheral blood and punch biopsies of lesional scalp skin were obtained from patients who had alopecia areata. As concerns this clone: Its specificity is not known.

RNA was isolated and reverse transcribed to cDNA, the sequencing template. The data were produced by immunoSEQ multiplex PCR, yet TCRdb's version contains in-frame clones alone and is incomplete. The sample has around 100,000 clones, less than 75% seen once. The gene calls are TRBV13 and TRBJ2-2; tentative D call: TRBD2 (7 bases). Here the sequenced sample was CD8+ T cells sorted from blood, taken at week 24, from a patient treated with tofacitinib. The TCR sequence derives from a human donor with alopecia areata. CDR3 loop: CASSFSTGTTSGELFF. For the CDR3, the DNA is TGTGCCAGCAGCTTTTCTACAGGGACTACGAGCGGGGAGCTGTTTTTT.